This T cell receptor beta chain was sequenced for a study of T cell changes during pregnancy in multiple sclerosis. Using immunoSEQ multiplex PCR, the repertoire was profiled, and TCRdb retains in-frame clones only, with some absent. The table shows 60,000 to 85,000 clones, with about 90% occurring only once. Germline V gene lookup returns CDR1 SGHRS and CDR2 YFSETQ. The CDR3 covers 14 residues. The V end was cut by 4 bases, the J end by 9 bases, with 17 bases between. The source material was peripheral blood, sampled in the second trimester of pregnancy. This sequence joins TRBV5-1 and TRBJ2-1; no firm D call. The TCR sequence derives from a female donor in good health, enrolled as a control in a pregnancy study. The CDR3 DNA is TGCGCCAGCAGCCCTGGGTCGACTTTGGGTGAGCAGTTCTTC. Translation: CASSPGSTLGEQFF.